This T cell receptor (beta chain) originates from a study of cytomegalovirus exposure and HLA in healthy donors. Germline values: CDR1 WNHNN, CDR2 SYGVQD (reference sequence). The CDR3 consists of 17 residues. V lost 6 bases and J lost 2; bases outside the gene matches: 13. The PCR had 60 Vbeta and 13 Jbeta primers. In the source study's methods: In a later analysis, around 11 million of about 80 million unique beta chains occurred in at least two donors. The method was immunoSEQ multiplex PCR; TCRdb's version includes in-frame clones alone and lacks a portion of them. V and J calls plus clone size are reproduced from that table; the DNA served to infer D and trimming. The data show about 150,000 clones, approximately 72% seen once. The donors were healthy bone marrow donors. There were likely unrecorded immune exposures, though donors were nominally healthy when sampled.

Sequencing was performed on PBMCs. The chain links TRBV10-1 to TRBJ1-5; 7 nucleotides match TRBD1. This clonotype originated in a young man in good health and CMV-seronegative. CDR3 region: CASRRGPMRGGNQPQHF. CDR3 DNA sequence: TGCGCCAGCAGGAGGGGGCCTATGCGTGGGGGCAATCAGCCCCAGCATTTT.